In this sample, the clone carrying this T cell receptor (beta chain) turned up a few times. Germline V gene lookup returns CDR1 MDHEN and CDR2 SYDVKM. V lost 5 bases to trimming and J lost 6 bases, with 14 bases between them. The CDR3 sequence is 14 residues long. The data originate from a study of spatial heterogeneity in lung cancer. Study at large: In cases with available follow-up PBMC samples, these were sequenced at a median of about two years after resection. The average count in raw reads for each unique TCR and UMI combination exceeded nine appearances.

TCR cDNA molecules each had a unique molecular identifier. TCRdb fed the 5' RACE reads into MiXCR, producing one record per CDR3 protein. The table lists under 150,000 distinct CDR3 sequences, more than 10% of them singletons. Time point here: blood at routine non-recurrence follow-up after resection. Whole RNA came from tumor, nontumor lung or frozen PBMC and was sequenced without being sorted. The receptor was derived from a male donor with early-stage non-small cell lung cancer. The V call is TRBV28, the J call TRBJ2-4; the D is unclear. The specimen was PBMCs, collected at follow-up. The CDR3 DNA follows: TGTGCCAGCAGTCTACAGCCTTACGGAAACATTCAGTACTTC. Amino acids: CASSLQPYGNIQYF.